This TCR beta chain was found in a study of neurological immune-mediated disorders. The sample holds many counts of this clonotype. No antigen is known for it. Via MiXCR, TCRdb re-called the 5' RACE reads, giving one row per CDR3 protein. The sample yields some 76,000 distinct CDR3 sequences, 2.5% to 4% seen once. Preparation of the unsorted libraries drew on 2 million PBMCs stored at -80 C. Findings and limits, study-wide: Multiple sclerosis patients had less TCR clonal expansion than even healthy controls, unlike HTLV-1-associated myelopathy. The multiple sclerosis repertoire cluster was associated with no clinical or MRI feature. Phylogenetic grouping assigned the repertoires of 18 of 34 multiple sclerosis patients to one related-CDR3 cluster, which constitutes a possible signature.

With V trimmed by 4 bases and J by 9 bases, 10 bases remained unmatched. The CDR3 covers 15 residues. CDR1 and CDR2 (germline): SGHTA, FQGNSA. The origin of this receptor is a woman aged 45-65 years with multiple sclerosis. This chain joins TRBV7-2 and TRBJ1-5; TRBD1 aligns across 9 bases. Sequencing was done on a sample of PBMCs. The CDR3 DNA follows: TGTGCCAGCAGCTCCCTACCGGGACAGGGTATGCCCCAGCATTTT. Amino acid sequence: CASSSLPGQGMPQHF.